This T cell receptor (beta chain) was recorded in a study of siplizumab effects on memory and regulatory T cells. The table lists this clone with a few counts. No antigen is known for it. Measured with immunoSEQ multiplex PCR; TCRdb has only the in-frame clones, and not every one. Here the sample spans 85,000 to 130,000 clones, around 92% being singletons. Trimming removed 0 bases at V and 2 bases at J, with 8 bases between. The CDR3 consists of 14 residues. Germline V CDR1 and CDR2: SGHNT, YYREEE (reference sequence). Whole-study results and caveats: A minor fraction of alloreactive clones, and no more, mapped to unstimulated subsets. Alloreactive CD4+ clones that could be mapped were on average around 70% Treg-derived with siplizumab, against about 25% in controls.

This receptor was identified in a human donor in good health. Some clones in this sample may be carry-over from other donors' samples. The specimen sequenced was CD4+ T cells sorted from blood. V gene TRBV5-4 combines with J gene TRBJ1-2; D gene uncertain. The CDR3 loop is CASSLEAGNYGYTF. The DNA for the CDR3 is TGTGCCAGCAGCTTGGAGGCAGGAAACTATGGCTACACCTTC.